This T cell receptor (beta chain) was obtained from a study of HIV-infected patients and healthy controls. This clonotype was seen at least ten times. Whole blood was used without fractionation, so all unsorted peripheral T cells were included. Germline values: CDR1 LGHNT, CDR2 FRNRAP. The CDR3 runs to 14 residues. V lost 7 bases, J lost 1 base, and 12 bases lay in between. About 500 ng RNA was reverse transcribed with alpha and beta constant-region primers. Separate chain-specific third strand synthesis with multiplexing indices produced the alpha and beta libraries. TCRdb re-called the 5' RACE reads with MiXCR, one entry per CDR3 protein. The sample lists roughly 25,000 distinct CDR3 sequences; 8.5% were seen once.

The V call is TRBV12-5, the J call TRBJ2-3; no clear D gene. The sequenced sample consisted of blood. The sequence was collected from an adult in good health. CDR3 amino acids: CASVPGSGTDTQYF. The DNA of the CDR3 is TGTGCTAGTGTACCTGGATCGGGCACAGATACGCAGTATTTT.